The source of this T cell receptor beta chain is a study of T cell repertoires in ileal Crohn's disease. TCRdb's table, derived via immunoSEQ multiplex PCR, lists solely in-frame clones and lacks some. The sample includes around 17,000 clones, under 80% of them seen just once. This CDR3 is built from 14 residues. The germline V and J ends were trimmed by 4 bases and 8 bases, with 15 bases remaining between them. Germline CDR1 and CDR2: MNHEY and SVGAGI. The receptor was isolated from an adult with Crohn's disease. The sequencing input was ileal tissue. The chain joins TRBV6-5 to TRBJ2-1; D is uncertain. This CDR3 is CASSSPSDWDEQFF. The CDR3 DNA is TGTGCCAGCAGTTCACCCTCCGACTGGGATGAGCAGTTCTTC.